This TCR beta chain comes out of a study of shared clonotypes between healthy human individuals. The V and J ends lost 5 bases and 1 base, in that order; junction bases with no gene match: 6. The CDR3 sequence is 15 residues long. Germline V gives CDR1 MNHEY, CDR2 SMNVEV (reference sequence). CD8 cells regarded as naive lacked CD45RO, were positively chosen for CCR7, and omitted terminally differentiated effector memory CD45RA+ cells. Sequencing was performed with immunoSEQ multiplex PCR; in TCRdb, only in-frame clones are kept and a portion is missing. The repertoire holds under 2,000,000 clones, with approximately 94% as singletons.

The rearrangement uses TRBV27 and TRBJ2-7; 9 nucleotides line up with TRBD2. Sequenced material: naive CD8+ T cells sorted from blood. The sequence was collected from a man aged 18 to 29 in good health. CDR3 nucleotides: TGTGCCAGCAGTCCAGCGGGAGGCAGGTCCTACGAGCAGTACTTC. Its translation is CASSPAGGRSYEQYF.